The clone carrying this T cell receptor (beta chain) has only a few counts. The antigen remains undetermined. The CDR3 covers 15 residues. Deletions cut 1 base from V and 4 bases from J, with 12 bases between. TCRdb re-called the 5' RACE reads with MiXCR, one entry per CDR3 protein. The repertoire holds around 510,000 distinct CDR3 sequences, with approximately 15% as singletons. The record originates from a study of identical twins. General observations from the study: Not following the same donors, the study drew its conclusions from cross-sectional statistical analysis.

This sample was shared with a second study, whose subject was yellow fever vaccine responses in identical twins.

The sample taken for sequencing was CD4+ T cells sorted from blood. The V gene is TRBV12-3 or TRBV12-4, the J gene TRBJ2-3, with D perhaps matching TRBD2 (7 bases). This sequence originates from a woman between 18 and 29 years old in good health. The chain's CDR3 is CASSLVGGAPDTQYF. CDR3 nucleotides: TGTGCCAGCAGTTTAGTGGGGGGGGCCCCAGATACGCAGTATTTT.